The rows below give T cell receptor beta chains drawn from one sample of a study of cytomegalovirus exposure and HLA in healthy donors. The method was immunoSEQ multiplex PCR; TCRdb's version includes in-frame clones alone and lacks a portion of them. The sample yields approximately 200,000 clones, approximately 83% seen once. The sequencing sample was made of PBMCs. The origin of the receptors is a boy aged 2 to 10 in good health and CMV-seronegative. Both conserved end residues are part of each CDR3. D genes are given only for firm matches. Size values are once, few and many counts, or a class for expanded clones, and some rows have none.

TRBV6-5	TRBD1	TRBJ2-3	-	TGTGCCAGCAGTCCTGGGACAGGGTATACGCAGTATTTT	CASSPGTGYTQYF
TRBV5-1	TRBD1	TRBJ1-2	once	TGCGCCAGCAGCCGGGGACAGGGGCCACTCCCATACTATGGCTACACCTTC	CASSRGQGPLPYYGYTF
TRBV7-9	-	TRBJ2-3	-	TGTGCCAGCAGCTTAGAGTTGCGTACAGATACGCAGTATTTT	CASSLELRTDTQYF
TRBV7-9	-	TRBJ2-7	-	TGTGCCAGCAGCCCCCTCCCGGGACTTAAGAGCAACGAGCAGTACTTC	CASSPLPGLKSNEQYF
TRBV18	-	TRBJ1-1	-	TGTGCCAGCTCAGCGACAGGGAACACTGAAGCTTTCTTT	CASSATGNTEAFF
TRBV7-9	-	TRBJ1-4	-	TGTGCCAGCAGCTTAGGTCAGATTGAAAAACTGTTTTTT	CASSLGQIEKLFF
TRBV4-3	TRBD2	TRBJ2-5	once	TGCGCCAGCAGCCAAGACCCTCCGGGTGAGCGGGGGGGCCTAGAGACCCAGTACTTC	CASSQDPPGERGGLETQYF
TRBV2	-	TRBJ2-3	-	TGTGCCAGCAGCCTGGCAACAGATACGCAGTATTTT	CASSLATDTQYF
TRBV19	TRBD2	TRBJ2-3	few	TGTGCCGGTTACGGACTAGCGGGGGTGCCAGCCACAGATACGCAGTATTTT	CAGYGLAGVPATDTQYF
TRBV4-3	TRBD2	TRBJ2-7	-	TGCGCCAGCAGCCAGGGATGGGAACTAGCGGGAGGAACAGCCCTATCCTACGAGCAGTACTTC	CASSQGWELAGGTALSYEQYF
TRBV4-2	-	TRBJ1-1	once	TGTGCCAGCAGCCAAGGACAACTGAGGAACACTGAAGCTTTCTTT	CASSQGQLRNTEAFF
TRBV20-1	-	TRBJ1-2	few	TGCAGTGCTAGCAGGGATGGCTACACCTTC	CSASRDGYTF
TRBV7-2	-	TRBJ2-5	-	TGTGCCAGCAGCTTAATCAGGGCTACGCGTGAGACCCAGTACTTC	CASSLIRATRETQYF
TRBV9	-	TRBJ2-1	-	TGTGCCAGCAGCGAGGGGGGGACTGCTCTCAATGAGCAGTTCTTC	CASSEGGTALNEQFF
TRBV7-2	TRBD1	TRBJ2-3	-	TGTGCCAGCAGCCCGGGACAGCACACAGATACGCAGTATTTT	CASSPGQHTDTQYF
TRBV11-2	TRBD2	TRBJ2-3	-	TGTGCCAGCAGCCTGCCAGCGGGAGGCACAGATACGCAGTATTTT	CASSLPAGGTDTQYF
TRBV2	-	TRBJ2-1	-	TGTGCCAGCAGCGAGGGGGGGGGAATTAATGAGCAGTTCTTC	CASSEGGGINEQFF
TRBV12-2	-	TRBJ2-2	-	TGTGCAAGTCGCCCTGTTAGACCCATGGGACAGGGCGTATGGAACACCGGGGAGCTGTTTTTT	CASRPVRPMGQGVWNTGELFF
TRBV5-4	-	TRBJ1-6	-	TGTGCCAGCAGCTTGGAAGGGGGTAGTTCACCCCTCCACTTT	CASSLEGGSSPLHF
TRBV25-1	TRBD1	TRBJ2-7	-	TGTGCCAGCAGTAGACAGGGGGAAACCTACGAGCAGTACTTC	CASSRQGETYEQYF
TRBV5-3	TRBD1	TRBJ1-1	-	TGTGCCAGAAGCATGAACAGGGGGCCGAACACTGAAGCTTTCTTT	CARSMNRGPNTEAFF
TRBV18	TRBD1	TRBJ1-2	-	TGTGCCAGCTCACCAGGACAGGACTTCTATGGCTACACCTTC	CASSPGQDFYGYTF
TRBV7-3	TRBD1	TRBJ2-7	once	TGTGCCAGCAGCTTACAGGGGGCGGACGAGCAGTACTTC	CASSLQGADEQYF
TRBV7-3	-	TRBJ1-5	once	TGTGCCAGCAGCTTAGGGTTGGGCCAGCCCCAGCATTTT	CASSLGLGQPQHF
TRBV6-5	TRBD1	TRBJ2-7	-	TGTGCCAGCCTAGGGGGACAGGATCCCTACGAGCAGTACTTC	CASLGGQDPYEQYF
TRBV19	-	TRBJ1-1	once	TGTGCCAGTAGTCCGCCGACAGGCCGGGGAACTGAAGCTTTCTTT	CASSPPTGRGTEAFF
TRBV5-1	-	TRBJ2-7	-	TGCGCCAGCAGAACAGACTCCTACGAGCAGTACTTC	CASRTDSYEQYF
TRBV10-3	-	TRBJ1-2	-	TGTGCCATCAGAGACTCGGACAGAAGGGGAAGCTACACCTTC	CAIRDSDRRGSYTF
TRBV19	TRBD1	TRBJ1-5	-	TGTGCCAGTAGTATACGTGCCGGGACAGGTGCTAATCAGCCCCAGCATTTT	CASSIRAGTGANQPQHF
TRBV5-1	-	TRBJ2-5	-	TGCGCCAGCAGCTTGGCCACGCAGAAGACCCAGTACTTC	CASSLATQKTQYF
TRBV6-5	-	TRBJ1-1	-	TGTGCCAGCAGCCTCGGGCAGGGCGGAACTGAAGCTTTCTTT	CASSLGQGGTEAFF
TRBV7-8	TRBD2	TRBJ2-7	-	TGTGCCAGCAGCTTAGCACTTAGCGGGGGGTCCTACGAGCAGTACTTC	CASSLALSGGSYEQYF
TRBV6-1	-	TRBJ1-3	-	TGTGCCAGCAGTGAAGGGCCTCGCAACACCATATATTTT	CASSEGPRNTIYF
TRBV9	-	TRBJ2-7	once	TGTGCCAGCAGCCCTAGCCCCGGGATCGACGAGCAGTACTTC	CASSPSPGIDEQYF
TRBV7-2	TRBD1	TRBJ1-3	-	TGTGCCAGCAGCAGAATGACAGGGGCTGGAAACACCATATATTTT	CASSRMTGAGNTIYF
TRBV6-1	-	TRBJ1-2	few	TGTGCCAGCAGTGAAGCACACAGGTACTATGGCTACACCTTC	CASSEAHRYYGYTF
TRBV19	-	TRBJ1-5	-	TGTGCCACTAGGAGAGGGGGTTATCAGCCCCAGCATTTT	CATRRGGYQPQHF
TRBV19	-	TRBJ1-2	-	TGTGCCAGTGAGGCAAACTCTAACTATGGCTACACCTTC	CASEANSNYGYTF
TRBV12-5	-	TRBJ2-3	-	TGTGCTAGTGGCCCCTGGCCCCGAATTACTACAAGTACGCAGTATTTT	CASGPWPRITTSTQYF
TRBV4-3	-	TRBJ2-1	-	TGCGCCAGCAGCCAAGATCAAGCAGGGAATGAGCAGTTCTTC	CASSQDQAGNEQFF
TRBV19	-	TRBJ1-2	-	TGTGCCAGTGGGCCGTGGACTCTTATAGATGGCTACACCTTC	CASGPWTLIDGYTF
TRBV25-1	-	TRBJ2-3	-	TGTGCCAGCAGTGATCCCCACAGGGATCGGACAGATACGCAGTATTTT	CASSDPHRDRTDTQYF
TRBV7-9	TRBD1	TRBJ2-1	-	TGTGCCAGCAGCTTAGCGACAGGGAGCCCCTACAATGAGCAGTTCTTC	CASSLATGSPYNEQFF
TRBV6-1	TRBD1	TRBJ2-7	-	TGTGCCAGCAGCTGGGACAGCTTCTCCTACGAGCAGTACTTC	CASSWDSFSYEQYF
TRBV19	-	TRBJ2-2	-	TGTGCCAGTAGTATACCGGGGTACGAGGTCACCGGGGAGCTGTTTTTT	CASSIPGYEVTGELFF
TRBV6-1	-	TRBJ2-1	-	TGTGCCAGCAGTATCGACGCGGAGCCGGGTGAGCAGTTCTTC	CASSIDAEPGEQFF
TRBV7-7	-	TRBJ2-1	-	TGTGCTAGCAGCCAGGGGCATAGCTCCTACAATGAGCAGTTCTTC	CASSQGHSSYNEQFF
TRBV14	-	TRBJ2-3	-	TGTGCCAGCAGCCAAGACGGGGCAGATACGCAGTATTTT	CASSQDGADTQYF
TRBV5-6	-	TRBJ1-1	-	TGTGCCAGCAGTTCACAGGGCCGCACTGAAGCTTTCTTT	CASSSQGRTEAFF
TRBV4-3	-	TRBJ1-2	-	TGCGCCAGCAGCCAAGATCACAGGCAGGGTAACTATGGCTACACCTTC	CASSQDHRQGNYGYTF
TRBV19	TRBD1	TRBJ1-2	-	TGTGCCAGTAGTCGGACAGGGGTTGTTAACTATGGCTACACCTTC	CASSRTGVVNYGYTF
TRBV7-9	TRBD1	TRBJ1-5	-	TGTTCCAGCAGCCGCCCAGACAGGGGGGGCAATCAGCCCCAGCATTTT	CSSSRPDRGGNQPQHF
TRBV5-1	TRBD2	TRBJ2-7	-	TGCGCCAGCAGCCCGGGAGGGGGGCAAGGCTACGAGCAGTACTTC	CASSPGGGQGYEQYF
TRBV7-3	-	TRBJ2-1	-	TGTGCCAGCAGCTTAACTGGGCCTAGCGACAGCTCCTACAATGAGCAGTTCTTC	CASSLTGPSDSSYNEQFF
TRBV9	-	TRBJ2-7	-	TGTGCCAGCAGCCAGGGGGGACAGACGACCTACGAGCAGTACTTC	CASSQGGQTTYEQYF
TRBV11-2	-	TRBJ2-7	-	TGTGCCAGCACCTCGACAGGTCCCTACGAGCAGTACTTC	CASTSTGPYEQYF
TRBV28	TRBD1	TRBJ1-1	-	TGTGCCAGCAGTTTAAGACAGGGAGCCACTGAAGCTTTCTTT	CASSLRQGATEAFF
TRBV11-1	TRBD1	TRBJ1-1	-	TGTGCCAGCAGCTCCAGACAGGGGACTGAAGCTTTCTTT	CASSSRQGTEAFF
TRBV19	-	TRBJ1-2	-	TGTGCCAGTAGTACCCCAGGGGTACATGGCTACACCTTC	CASSTPGVHGYTF
TRBV25-1	-	TRBJ1-1	-	TGTGCCAGCAGTGCTCAGACAATGAACACTGAAGCTTTCTTT	CASSAQTMNTEAFF